This T cell receptor beta chain was observed in a study of cytomegalovirus exposure and HLA in healthy donors. Study-level findings and limits: Researchers counted around 170 TCR beta chains as cytomegalovirus-associated. A later analysis showed that HLA-associated TCR beta chains had undergone more clonal expansion than equally common others.

About this clone: The target antigen is unknown.

The PCR used 60 Vbeta and 13 Jbeta primers. The data were produced by immunoSEQ multiplex PCR, yet TCRdb's version contains in-frame clones alone and is incomplete. The repertoire holds more than 150,000 clones, with roughly 75% as singletons. The sample comprised PBMCs. The sequence came from a woman in her thirties in good health and CMV-seronegative.

CDR3 sequence (DNA): TGTGCCAGCCGAGGGACCTACGAGCAGTACTTC. Amino acids: CASRGTYEQYF. The rearrangement uses TRBV6-1 and TRBJ2-7, with D possibly being TRBD2 (5 bases). The CDR3 length is 11 residues. Germline V gene data show CDR1 as MNHNS and CDR2 as SASEGT. Trimming stripped 8 bases from V and 2 bases from J, with 7 bases between.